A selection of T cell receptor beta chains follows, all from one sample in a study of shared clonotypes between healthy human individuals. Repertoires were generated with immunoSEQ multiplex PCR, while TCRdb's copy carries only in-frame clones and drops some. Here the sample spans more than 850,000 clones, approximately 78% being singletons. The sequenced material came from memory CD4+ T cells from PBMCs. The receptors derive from a man aged 18-30 years in good health. Some clones in this sample may be carry-over from other donors' samples. The CDR3 runs from the conserved cysteine through the conserved F or W. Each record gives: V gene, clone size, D gene, J gene, CDR3 DNA, CDR3 protein. D genes are given only for firm matches. Some rows mark clone size as missing; the rest say once, few, many or name a class of expanded clone.

>TRBV18|.|.|TRBJ2-6
TGTGCCAGCTCACCACCGGATTCTGGGGCCAACGTCCTGACTTTC
CASSPPDSGANVLTF
>TRBV21-1|.|.|TRBJ1-5
TGTGCCAGCAGCAATATTAGGGAGTGGGTGGGAGCTTGGCAGCCCCAGCATTTT
CASSNIREWVGAWQPQHF
>TRBV18|.|TRBD1|TRBJ2-5
TGTGCCAGCTCCCTGGGACCGGGACAGGCACAAGAGACCCAGTACTTC
CASSLGPGQAQETQYF
>TRBV7-2|.|.|TRBJ1-1
TGTGCCAGCAGCTTACAGAGTAACACTGAAGCTTTCTTT
CASSLQSNTEAFF
>TRBV2|.|.|TRBJ2-5
TGTGCCAGCAGTGACGACCACCATGAGACCCAGTACTTC
CASSDDHHETQYF
>TRBV28|.|TRBD1|TRBJ1-1
TGTGCCAGCAAACTTGATTACAGGGGCACTGAAGCTTTCTTT
CASKLDYRGTEAFF
>TRBV7-9|.|.|TRBJ2-7
TGTGCCAGCAGCTCCCCGAGGGCAGGGTCCTACGAGCAGTACTTC
CASSSPRAGSYEQYF
>TRBV5-1|many|.|TRBJ1-1
TGCGCCAGCAGCTTGGGACGAGTGGGGAGAGCTGAAGCTTTCTTT
CASSLGRVGRAEAFF
>TRBV18|.|TRBD1|TRBJ2-7
TGTGCCAGCTCACCGATTGGACAGGGGGCCAACGAGCAGTACTTC
CASSPIGQGANEQYF
>TRBV6-5|.|.|TRBJ1-3
TGTGCCAGCAGTTCGCGAGGATTTGGAAACACCATATATTTT
CASSSRGFGNTIYF
>TRBV29-1|once|TRBD1|TRBJ1-4
TGCAGCGTTAGGGGGACAGTACAGGATGAAAAACTGTTTTTT
CSVRGTVQDEKLFF
>TRBV25-1|.|.|TRBJ1-6
TGTGCCAGCAGTGAGGCGGGAACTTCACCCCTCCACTTT
CASSEAGTSPLHF
>TRBV7-9|.|.|TRBJ1-1
TGTGCCAGCAGCCTAAACGGGGTGGACACTGAAGCTTTCTTT
CASSLNGVDTEAFF
>TRBV10-1|once|TRBD1|TRBJ1-4
TGCGCCAGCAGTGAGGTCCTCTACAGGGGGCTTAGGGCAACTAATGAAAAACTGTTTTTT
CASSEVLYRGLRATNEKLFF
>TRBV19|.|.|TRBJ2-6
TGTGCCAGTAGTACCACCAGGGGGGAATCCGTCCTGACTTTC
CASSTTRGESVLTF
>TRBV21-1|once|.|TRBJ2-3
TGTGCCAGCAGCGACCCCTGGGGCGGGAGGGCCACAGATACGCAGTATTTT
CASSDPWGGRATDTQYF
>TRBV7-2|.|TRBD1|TRBJ1-1
TGTGCCAGCAGGTTAGTCGGGCCTCGACAGGGAGTTCAGACTGAAGCTTTCTTT
CASRLVGPRQGVQTEAFF
>TRBV28|once|.|TRBJ2-7
TGTGCCAGCAGGGGCGGATCCAGCGAGCAGTACTTC
CASRGGSSEQYF
>TRBV19|.|TRBD1|TRBJ2-1
TGTGCCAGTAGTATACGGACAGGGAACCACAATGAGCAGTTCTTC
CASSIRTGNHNEQFF
>TRBV2|.|.|TRBJ2-7
TGTGCCAGCATTAGCAGGAACGGAGCCTACGAGCAGTACTTC
CASISRNGAYEQYF
>TRBV4-2|.|.|TRBJ2-2
TGTGCCAGCAGCCAAAGTAATTCCGGGGAGCTGTTTTTT
CASSQSNSGELFF
>TRBV28|.|.|TRBJ1-3
TGTGCCAGCAGTTTGGGAGGATCTGGAAACACCATATATTTT
CASSLGGSGNTIYF
>TRBV5-1|.|TRBD1|TRBJ2-1
TGCGCCAGCAGCCCTCCCGGGACAGATTACAATGAGCAGTTCTTC
CASSPPGTDYNEQFF
>TRBV7-2|.|TRBD1|TRBJ2-7
TGTGCCAGCAGCTTAGTCGGGACAGCGTACGAGCAGTACTTC
CASSLVGTAYEQYF
>TRBV18|.|.|TRBJ1-4
TGTGCCAGCTCACGAAAAAATGAAAAACTGTTTTTT
CASSRKNEKLFF
>TRBV30|.|.|TRBJ2-7
TGTGCCTGGAGTGTACACGGCTACGAGCAGTACTTC
CAWSVHGYEQYF
>TRBV30|.|.|TRBJ1-2
TGTGCCTGGAGTGCGCAGGGTTATGGCTACACCTTC
CAWSAQGYGYTF
>TRBV11-2|.|TRBD2|TRBJ2-3
TGTGCCAGCAGTCCGGGGGAGGGCGGGAGTTTGGGCACAGATACGCAGTATTTT
CASSPGEGGSLGTDTQYF
>TRBV18|.|.|TRBJ2-3
TGTGCCAGCTCACCCCTACTGACAGTGTTGGCAGATACGCAGTATTTT
CASSPLLTVLADTQYF
>TRBV28|.|TRBD1|TRBJ1-3
TGTGCCAGCAGGGGGACAGTTCCTCCCTCTGGAAACACCATATATTTT
CASRGTVPPSGNTIYF
>TRBV28|.|.|TRBJ1-1
TGTGCCAGCCTAGCCCAGAGCACTGAAGCTTTCTTT
CASLAQSTEAFF
>TRBV5-1|many|.|TRBJ2-3
TGCGCCAGCTGTACGGGATTTAGCACAGATACGCAGTATTTT
CASCTGFSTDTQYF
>TRBV5-1|.|TRBD2|TRBJ2-2
TGCGCCAGCAGTCTCCCTTTGCTAGCGGGCCAGGACGGGGAGCTGTTTTTT
CASSLPLLAGQDGELFF
>TRBV7-2|.|.|TRBJ1-1
TGTGCCAGCAGCCCCGGGGGGGGACGAACTGAAGCTTTCTTT
CASSPGGGRTEAFF
>TRBV28|.|.|TRBJ1-5
TGTGCCAGCAGAAATTTTGGAAGTCAGCCCCAGCATTTT
CASRNFGSQPQHF
>TRBV5-6|.|.|TRBJ1-1
TGTGCCAGCAGCTCCTACGATCGGAGGGAGGACACTGAAGCTTTCTTT
CASSSYDRREDTEAFF
>TRBV7-9|few|TRBD1|TRBJ1-4
TGTGCCAGCAGCTTAGCGGGTTGGGACAGGGAGAATGAAAAACTGTTTTTT
CASSLAGWDRENEKLFF
>TRBV30|.|.|TRBJ2-5
TGTGCCTGGGGTCCAAACTCGGGGACCCAGTACTTC
CAWGPNSGTQYF
>TRBV5-1|.|TRBD2|TRBJ2-1
TGCGCCAGCAGCCCCCAGGCTAGCGGGGCCTACAATGAGCAGTTCTTC
CASSPQASGAYNEQFF
>TRBV7-3|.|TRBD2|TRBJ2-7
TGTGCCAGCAGCTTAATGGCCCTAGCGGGCGAGCAGTACTTC
CASSLMALAGEQYF
>TRBV6-6|.|.|TRBJ2-7
TGTGCCAGCAGTCTTGGGGCAGGCTACTACTCCTACGAGCAGTACTTC
CASSLGAGYYSYEQYF
>TRBV10-3|.|.|TRBJ1-1
TGTGCCATCACCGATAGGGAATCGAACACTGAAGCTTTCTTT
CAITDRESNTEAFF
>TRBV7-3|.|TRBD1|TRBJ2-4
TGTGCCAGCAGCCCGACGGGCTCCGGGACAGCTAACACCAAAAACATTCAGTACTTC
CASSPTGSGTANTKNIQYF
>TRBV10-3|.|TRBD2|TRBJ2-7
TGTGCCATCAGTGAGTCGGTGCGGGGGACCTACGAGCAGTACTTC
CAISESVRGTYEQYF
>TRBV6-6|.|.|TRBJ2-7
TGTGCCAGCACCATAAGGCCGCACTACGAGCAGTACTTC
CASTIRPHYEQYF
>TRBV9|.|.|TRBJ2-7
TGTGCCAGCAGCGTAGCCCCGGGGCAGACCTACGAGCAGTACTTC
CASSVAPGQTYEQYF
>TRBV6-5|.|TRBD2|TRBJ2-7
TGTGCCAGCAGTTACGGCGGGGGTTGGGGATGGCAGTACTTC
CASSYGGGWGWQYF
>TRBV5-4|.|TRBD2|TRBJ2-2
TGTGCCAGCAGCCCGGGACTAGCGGTGAACACCGGGGAGCTGTTTTTT
CASSPGLAVNTGELFF
>TRBV5-4|.|TRBD2|TRBJ2-1
TGTGCCAGCAGCTTGCCAGGCGGGAGGGCCGGATTTGAGCAGTTCTTC
CASSLPGGRAGFEQFF
>TRBV28|once|.|TRBJ2-7
TGTGCCAGCAGAGAGCAAGGATACGAGCAGTACTTC
CASREQGYEQYF